These 26 T cell receptor beta chains were sequenced from one sample in a study of cytomegalovirus exposure and HLA in healthy donors. 60 Vbeta and 13 Jbeta primers were used in PCR. Only in-frame clones appear in the TCRdb table, and some are missing; sequencing was by immunoSEQ multiplex PCR. The repertoire holds 100,000 to 150,000 clones, with about 81% as singletons. The specimen sequenced was PBMCs. All receptors derive from a young woman in good health and CMV-seronegative.

This rearrangement joins TRBV7-3 to TRBJ2-1; the match to TRBD1 covers 7 bases. CDR1 and CDR2 from the germline V gene are SGHTA and FQGTGA. The length of the CDR3 is 15 residues. V gave up 3 bases and J gave up 3 bases; unmatched junction bases: 5. This CDR3 reads CASSFQGEIYNEQFF. In DNA form, the CDR3 reads TGTGCCAGCAGCTTTCAGGGGGAAATCTACAATGAGCAGTTCTTC.

The V call is TRBV19, the J call TRBJ2-6; 8 nucleotides match TRBD2. In germline, CDR1 is LNHDA, CDR2 SQIVND (reference sequence). This CDR3 contains 16 residues. With V trimmed by 8 bases and J by 2 bases, 8 bases remained unmatched. CDR3 in amino acids: CASPGGGFTGANVLTF. The CDR3 region has the DNA TGTGCCAGTCCCGGGGGGGGGTTCACTGGGGCCAACGTCCTGACTTTC. Full variable domain (outside the CDR3, taken from reference TRBV19 and TRBJ2-6): DGGITQSPKYLFRKEGQNVTLSCEQNLNHDAMYWYRQDPGQGLRLIYYSQIVNDFQKGDIAEGYSVSREKKESFPLTVTSAQKNPTAFYLCASPGGGFTGANVLTFGAGSRLTVL.

The J gene is TRBJ2-3, the V gene TRBV7-3; TRBD2 matches at 10 bases. Trimming at V came to 5 bases and at J to 4 bases, leaving 6 bases not matched to a gene. The CDR3 consists of 15 residues. Germline CDR1 SGHTA, CDR2 FQGTGA. CDR3 in DNA: TGTGCCAGCAGCGTTAGCGGGGGGAGGGCAGATACGCAGTATTTT. Its translation: CASSVSGGRADTQYF.

V and J are TRBV9 and TRBJ1-3; D gene ambiguous. Germline-derived CDR1 and CDR2 are SGDLS and YYNGEE. V shed 2 bases and J shed 0 bases, with 9 bases lying between them. The CDR3 totals 15 residues. The CDR3 spells CASSVGASSGNTIYF. CDR3 bases: TGTGCCAGCAGCGTTGGTGCCAGCTCTGGAAACACCATATATTTT.

The V call is TRBV19, the J call TRBJ1-6; D gene unclear. CDR3 length: 15 amino acids. V lost 7 bases and J lost 14, with 24 bases in between. Germline V CDR1 and CDR2: LNHDA, SQIVND (reference sequence). The CDR3 spells CASTGSASLRRALHF. DNA of the CDR3: TGTGCCAGTACCGGGAGCGCCTCACTTAGGAGGGCCCTCCACTTT.

This chain uses TRBV7-2 with TRBJ1-5; perhaps TRBD1 as D (6 bases). Trimming shortened V by 5 bases and J by 3 bases, and 11 bases separated the two germline ends. This CDR3 contains 14 residues. CDR1 and CDR2 from the germline V gene are SGHTA and FQGNSA. The CDR3 loop is CASSPGQLNQPQHF. The CDR3 nucleotides are TGTGCCAGCAGCCCAGGACAGCTCAATCAGCCCCAGCATTTT.

The genes are TRBV4-1 and TRBJ1-2; TRBD1 is a possible D gene (6 bases). Trimming took 4 bases from V and 4 from J, leaving 16 bases between them. CDR3 length: 15 amino acids. CDR1 MGHRA and CDR2 YSYEKL come from the germline V gene. The CDR3: CASSLLAGVIYGYTF. CDR3 in DNA: TGCGCCAGCAGCCTGTTGGCAGGGGTGATCTATGGCTACACCTTC.

V usage is TRBV18 and J usage is TRBJ1-2; D might be TRBD1 (6 bases). Germline V lookup: CDR1 KGHSH, CDR2 LQKENI. The V and J ends lost 3 bases and 3 bases respectively, with 8 bases between them. The CDR3 spans 13 residues. This CDR3 is CASSPDSDYGYTF. The CDR3 DNA reads as TGTGCCAGCTCACCGGACAGTGACTATGGCTACACCTTC. Full variable domain (remainder filled in from reference TRBV18 and TRBJ1-2): NAGVMQNPRHLVRRRGQEARLRCSPMKGHSHVYWYRQLPEEGLKFMVYLQKENIIDESGMPKERFSAEFPKEGPSILRIQQVVRGDSAAYFCASSPDSDYGYTFGSGTRLTVV.

This sequence joins TRBV6-5 and TRBJ1-6; maybe TRBD1 (6 bases). Germline V gene sequence: CDR1 MNHEY, CDR2 SVGAGI. The ends were cut back, 6 bases at V and 10 bases at J, with 16 bases in the middle. The CDR3 is 14 amino acids. Here the CDR3 reads CASSPRYRDSPLHF. The CDR3 DNA reads TGTGCCAGCAGCCCCCGGTACAGGGACTCACCCCTCCACTTT.

The rearrangement links TRBV11-1 to TRBJ2-2; 8 positions match TRBD1. The V and J ends lost 4 bases and 7 bases, in that order; junction bases with no gene match: 11. Germline V CDR1 and CDR2: SGHAT, FQDESV (reference sequence). The CDR3 spans 16 residues. The CDR3 nucleotides read TGTGCCAGCAGCTCCCGAGACAGGGGTCCCGTCGGGGAGCTGTTTTTT. Its translation: CASSSRDRGPVGELFF.

V usage is TRBV30 and J usage is TRBJ2-4; D is perhaps TRBD1 (5 bases). The germline CDR1 and CDR2 sequences are GTSNPN and SVGIG (reference sequence). The CDR3 extends over 15 amino acids. The V and J ends lost 2 bases and 7 bases respectively, with 18 bases between them. The CDR3 DNA reads TGTGCCTGGAGTTCTGGGGCCACTAATCGGAACATTCAGTACTTC. This translates into CAWSSGATNRNIQYF.

In DNA, the CDR3 is TGCGCCAGCAGCCTACAGGGTACCGAGTCGGGGACCCAGTACTTC. Amino acids: CASSLQGTESGTQYF. The chain couples TRBV5-1 to TRBJ2-5, with D maybe TRBD1 (6 bases). CDR3 length: 15 residues. Trimming removed 4 bases at V and 7 bases at J, with 20 bases between. In germline, CDR1 is SGHRS, CDR2 YFSETQ. Variable domain in full (rest from reference TRBV5-1 and TRBJ2-5): KAGVTQTPRYLIKTRGQQVTLSCSPISGHRSVSWYQQTPGQGLQFLFEYFSETQRNKGNFPGRFSGRQFSNSRSEMNVSTLELGDSALYLCASSLQGTESGTQYFGPGTRLLVL.

This clone has just one count. No conserved phenylalanine or tryptophan is present at the end of the CDR3, so a read error is the likely explanation. The V and J genes are TRBV5-1 and TRBJ2-7; TRBD1 agrees at 10 bases. The CDR3 has 14 amino acids. CDR1 SGHRS and CDR2 YFSETQ come from the germline V gene. Losses at the gene ends were 4 bases for V and 3 bases for J; bases not matched to a gene: 4. Here the CDR3 DNA reads TGCGCCAGCAGCCACGGGACAGGGGACTACGAGCAGTACCTC. It codes for CASSHGTGDYEQYL.

The chain carries TRBV4-1 and TRBJ1-2, with TRBD1 identical over 7 bases. The CDR3 totals 14 residues. With 4 bases clipped from V and 6 bases from J, the junction kept 8 bases outside the gene matches. From germline, CDR1 is MGHRA and CDR2 YSYEKL. The CDR3 loop reads CASSRGTAPDGYTF. CDR3 DNA sequence: TGCGCCAGCAGCCGGGGGACAGCGCCCGATGGCTACACCTTC.

The rearrangement joins TRBV5-1 to TRBJ2-2; 12 bases are a match to TRBD2. This CDR3 is 17 amino acids long. Germline CDR1 SGHRS, CDR2 YFSETQ. The V gene end was trimmed by 3 bases and the J gene end by 6 bases; junction bases not matched to a gene: 9. The CDR3 DNA follows: TGCGCCAGCAGCTCTCTACTAGCGGGAGGAGGTGCCGGGGAGCTGTTTTTT. Encoded protein: CASSSLLAGGGAGELFF.

The chain joins TRBV14 to TRBJ2-3; 9 bases line up with TRBD2. V lost 5 bases, J lost 3 bases, and 12 bases stayed unmatched. The CDR3 sequence is 17 residues long. From germline, CDR1 is SGHDN and CDR2 FVKESK. Here the CDR3 reads CASSEFLAGDLTDTQYF. As DNA, the CDR3 is TGTGCCAGCAGCGAATTTTTAGCGGGAGATTTGACAGATACGCAGTATTTT.

This clone was seen only once. V gene TRBV12-5 combines with J gene TRBJ2-3; D is undetermined. The length of the CDR3 is 13 residues. The germline V gene encodes CDR1 LGHNT and CDR2 FRNRAP. Trimming left V 0 bases short and J 4 bases short, with 5 bases between. CDR3 sequence reads: CASGLVSSDTQYF. CDR3 nucleotides: TGTGCTAGTGGTTTGGTATCTTCAGATACGCAGTATTTT.

This chain links TRBV9 with TRBJ2-3, with a tentative D call TRBD2 (6 bases). Germline V CDR1 and CDR2: SGDLS, YYNGEE. Deletions cut 0 bases from V and 2 bases from J, with 13 bases between. The CDR3 is made up of 16 amino acids. This CDR3 is CASSVDRGSLTDTQYF. The CDR3 coding sequence is TGTGCCAGCAGCGTAGATCGGGGGTCCCTCACAGATACGCAGTATTTT.

The rearrangement links TRBV19 to TRBJ2-5, with 11 nucleotides matching TRBD2. Germline values: CDR1 LNHDA, CDR2 SQIVND (reference sequence). CDR3 size: 15 residues. The junction had 3 bases not matched to a gene; V was cut back by 1 base and J by 5 bases. CDR3 in DNA: TGTGCCAGTAGTATAGCAATAGCGGGAGGGGAGACCCAGTACTTC. This encodes CASSIAIAGGETQYF. Together with reference TRBV19 and TRBJ2-5, the CDR3 gives the full variable domain: DGGITQSPKYLFRKEGQNVTLSCEQNLNHDAMYWYRQDPGQGLRLIYYSQIVNDFQKGDIAEGYSVSREKKESFPLTVTSAQKNPTAFYLCASSIAIAGGETQYFGPGTRLLVL.

The J gene is TRBJ2-3, the V gene TRBV5-1, with 16 bases fitting TRBD2. Germline V lookup: CDR1 SGHRS, CDR2 YFSETQ. The CDR3 sequence is 17 residues long. Germline trimming cut 3 bases from V and 9 bases from J; bases unmatched to any gene: 10. As DNA, the CDR3 is TGCGCCAGCAGCTCCGGGACTAGCGGGAGGGCCGAGTGGACGCAGTATTTT. It yields the protein CASSSGTSGRAEWTQYF.

The chain links TRBV6-1 to TRBJ1-5; D unclear. CDR3 length: 16 residues. Germline CDR1 and CDR2: MNHNS and SASEGT. V was cut by 4 bases and J by 4 bases, with 17 bases left in between. CDR3 sequence reads: CASSAYSPEGNQPQHF. The DNA for the CDR3 is TGTGCCAGCAGTGCCTACAGCCCCGAGGGAAATCAGCCCCAGCATTTT.

The chain is built from TRBV23-1 and TRBJ2-5; D ambiguous. TRBV23-1 is filed as an ORF, its function uncertain. V lost 2 bases to trimming and J lost 1 base, with 14 bases between them. The CDR3 is 16 residues long. The CDR3 nucleotides read TGCGCCAGCAGTCAAGAAGGCTGGGCTGGCCAAGAGACCCAGTACTTC. Its translation is CASSQEGWAGQETQYF.

A few counts support this clone. The chain has TRBV15 and TRBJ2-7; TRBD2 might be the D (5 bases). There are 18 residues in the CDR3. V shed 0 bases and J shed 0 bases, with 18 bases lying between them. Germline-derived CDR1 and CDR2 are LNHNV and YYDKDF (reference sequence). CDR3 residues: CATSRDRVGGWDSYEQYF. For the CDR3, the DNA is TGTGCCACCAGCAGAGATCGGGTAGGCGGGTGGGACTCCTACGAGCAGTACTTC. The complete variable domain, with remaining parts taken from reference TRBV15 and TRBJ2-7, reads DAMVIQNPRYQVTQFGKPVTLSCSQTLNHNVMYWYQQKSSQAPKLLFHYYDKDFNNEADTPDNFQSRRPNTSFCFLDIRSPGLGDTAMYLCATSRDRVGGWDSYEQYFGPGTRLTVT.

This chain links TRBV5-1 with TRBJ1-1; 8 bases are a match to TRBD1. Germline CDR1 reads SGHRS; CDR2 reads YFSETQ. This CDR3 spans 16 amino acids. With 7 bases clipped from V and 0 bases from J, the junction kept 11 bases outside the gene matches. The CDR3 DNA is TGCGCCAGCTATCCGGGACAGGCTGTTATGAACACTGAAGCTTTCTTT. Translating it yields CASYPGQAVMNTEAFF.

Details on this clone: One end of the junction does not line up with germline, which may come from a read error. The rearrangement uses TRBV2 and TRBJ2-7; D is possibly TRBD1 (5 bases). Germline values: CDR1 SNHLY, CDR2 FYNNEI. The CDR3 sequence is 12 residues long. The DNA of the CDR3 is TGTGCCAGCAGTGACAGGGCCTACGGGCAGTACTTC. Translation gives CASSDRAYGQYF.

This clone was recorded a few times. The V call is TRBV9, the J call TRBJ2-1, with 10 positions matching TRBD2. CDR3 size: 16 residues. Germline trimming cut 4 bases from V and 9 bases from J; bases unmatched to any gene: 13. CDR1 SGDLS and CDR2 YYNGEE come from the germline V gene. CDR3 in DNA: TGTGCCAGCAGCTACGACGTAAGCGGGGGGGCCGGTGAGCAGTTCTTC. Residues: CASSYDVSGGAGEQFF.